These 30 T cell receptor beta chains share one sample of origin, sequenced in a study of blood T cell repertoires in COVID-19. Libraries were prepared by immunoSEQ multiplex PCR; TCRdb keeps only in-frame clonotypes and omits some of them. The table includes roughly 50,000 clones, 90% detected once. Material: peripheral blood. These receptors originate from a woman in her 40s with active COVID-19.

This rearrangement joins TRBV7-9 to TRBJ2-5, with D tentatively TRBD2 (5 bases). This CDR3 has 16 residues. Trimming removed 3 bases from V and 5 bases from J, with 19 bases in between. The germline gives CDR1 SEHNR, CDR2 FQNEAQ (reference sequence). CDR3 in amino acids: CASSFVAGFGGETQYF. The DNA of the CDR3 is TGTGCCAGCAGCTTTGTTGCTGGGTTCGGCGGGGAGACCCAGTACTTC.

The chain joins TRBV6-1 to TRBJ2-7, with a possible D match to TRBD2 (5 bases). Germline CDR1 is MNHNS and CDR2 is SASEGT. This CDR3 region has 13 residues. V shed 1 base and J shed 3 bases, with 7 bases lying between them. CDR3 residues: CASSEESGYEQYF. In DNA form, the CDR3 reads TGTGCCAGCAGTGAAGAAAGCGGCTACGAGCAGTACTTC.

The CDR3 DNA reads TGTGCCAGCAGCGTAGCTACAGGGGCTGGAAACACCATATATTTT. Translation gives CASSVATGAGNTIYF. The rearrangement joins TRBV9 to TRBJ1-3, with TRBD1 matching over 7 bases. V lost 0 bases to trimming and J lost 2 bases; unmatched junction nucleotides: 2. This CDR3 region has 15 residues. The germline CDR1 and CDR2 sequences are SGDLS and YYNGEE.

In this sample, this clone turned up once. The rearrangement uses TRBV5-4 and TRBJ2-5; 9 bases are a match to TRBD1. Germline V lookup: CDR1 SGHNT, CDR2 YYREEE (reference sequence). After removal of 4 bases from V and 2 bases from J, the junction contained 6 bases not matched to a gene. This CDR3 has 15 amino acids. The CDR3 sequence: CASSARDRAQETQYF. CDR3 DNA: TGTGCCAGCAGCGCCCGGGACAGGGCTCAAGAGACCCAGTACTTC.

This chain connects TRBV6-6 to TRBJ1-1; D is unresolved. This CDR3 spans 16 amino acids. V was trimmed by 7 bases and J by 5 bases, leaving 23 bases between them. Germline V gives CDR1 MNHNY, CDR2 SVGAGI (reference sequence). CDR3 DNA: TGTGCCAGCAAAGACCCCGCCCCCCGGGGATGGACTGAAGCTTTCTTT. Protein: CASKDPAPRGWTEAFF.

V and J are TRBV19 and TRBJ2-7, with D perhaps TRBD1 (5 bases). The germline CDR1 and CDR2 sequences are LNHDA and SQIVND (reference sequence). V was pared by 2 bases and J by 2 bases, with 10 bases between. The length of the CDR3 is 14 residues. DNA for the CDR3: TGTGCCAGTAGTATAAGGACAAATCCCTACGAGCAGTACTTC. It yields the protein CASSIRTNPYEQYF.

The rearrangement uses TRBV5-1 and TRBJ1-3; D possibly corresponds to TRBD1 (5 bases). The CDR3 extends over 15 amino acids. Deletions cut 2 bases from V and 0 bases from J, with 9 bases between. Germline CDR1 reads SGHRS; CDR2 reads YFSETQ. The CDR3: CASSFSTASGNTIYF. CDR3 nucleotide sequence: TGCGCCAGCAGCTTTTCGACAGCCTCTGGAAACACCATATATTTT.

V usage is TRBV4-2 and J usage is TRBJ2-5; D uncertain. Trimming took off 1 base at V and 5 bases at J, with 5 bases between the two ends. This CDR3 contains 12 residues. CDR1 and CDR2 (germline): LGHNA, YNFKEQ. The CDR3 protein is CASSQVAETQYF. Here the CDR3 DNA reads TGTGCCAGCAGCCAAGTCGCGGAGACCCAGTACTTC.

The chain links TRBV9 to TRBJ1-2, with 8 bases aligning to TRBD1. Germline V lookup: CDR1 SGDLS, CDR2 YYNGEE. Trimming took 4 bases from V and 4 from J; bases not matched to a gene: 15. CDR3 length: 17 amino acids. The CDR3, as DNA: TGTGCCAGCAGCCCGTATGGGGAAAGCAGGGGGCGCTATGGCTACACCTTC. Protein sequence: CASSPYGESRGRYGYTF.

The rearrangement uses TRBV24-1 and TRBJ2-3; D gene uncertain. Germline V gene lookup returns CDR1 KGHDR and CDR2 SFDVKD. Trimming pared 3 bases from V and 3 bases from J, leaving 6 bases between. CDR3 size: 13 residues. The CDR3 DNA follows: TGTGCCACCAGTGATACAGTAACAGATACGCAGTATTTT. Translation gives CATSDTVTDTQYF.

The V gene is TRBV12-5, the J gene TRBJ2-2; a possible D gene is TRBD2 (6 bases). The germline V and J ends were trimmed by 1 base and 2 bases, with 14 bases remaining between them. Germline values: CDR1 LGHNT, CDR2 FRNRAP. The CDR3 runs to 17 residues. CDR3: CASGLARSGVNTGELFF. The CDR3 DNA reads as TGTGCTAGTGGTTTGGCTCGTAGCGGAGTAAACACCGGGGAGCTGTTTTTT.

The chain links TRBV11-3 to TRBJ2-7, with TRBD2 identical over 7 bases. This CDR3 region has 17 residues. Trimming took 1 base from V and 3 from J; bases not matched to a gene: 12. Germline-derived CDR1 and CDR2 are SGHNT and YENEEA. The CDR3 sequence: CASSLGGTGGKFYEQYF. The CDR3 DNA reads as TGTGCCAGCAGCTTAGGGGGTACGGGGGGAAAGTTCTACGAGCAGTACTTC. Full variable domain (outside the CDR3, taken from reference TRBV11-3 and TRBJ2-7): EAGVVQSPRYKIIEKKQPVAFWCNPISGHNTLYWYLQNLGQGPELLIRYENEEAVDDSQLPKDRFSAERLKGVDSTLKIQPAELGDSAVYLCASSLGGTGGKFYEQYFGPGTRLTVT.

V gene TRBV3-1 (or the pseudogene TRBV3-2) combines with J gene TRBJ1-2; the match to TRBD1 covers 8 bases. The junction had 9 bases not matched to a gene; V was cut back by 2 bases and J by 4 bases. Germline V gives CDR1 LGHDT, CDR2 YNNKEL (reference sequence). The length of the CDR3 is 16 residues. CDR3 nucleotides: TGTGCCAGCAGCCAAAGGGCAGGGGGCGCGAGCTATGGCTACACCTTC. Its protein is CASSQRAGGASYGYTF.

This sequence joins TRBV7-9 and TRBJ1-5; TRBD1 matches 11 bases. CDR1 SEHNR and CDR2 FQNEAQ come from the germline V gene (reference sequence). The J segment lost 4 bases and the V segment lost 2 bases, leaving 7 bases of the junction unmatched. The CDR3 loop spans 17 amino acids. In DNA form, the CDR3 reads TGTGCCAGCAGCTTACTTTATAGGGACAGGGGGAATCAGCCCCAGCATTTT. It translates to CASSLLYRDRGNQPQHF.

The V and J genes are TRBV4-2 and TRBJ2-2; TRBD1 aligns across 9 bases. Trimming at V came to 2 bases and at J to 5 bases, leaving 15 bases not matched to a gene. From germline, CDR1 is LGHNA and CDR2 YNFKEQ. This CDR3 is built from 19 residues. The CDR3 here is CASSQPSIVGQGRTGELFF. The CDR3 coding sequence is TGTGCCAGCAGCCAACCCTCGATCGTTGGACAGGGGAGAACCGGGGAGCTGTTTTTT.

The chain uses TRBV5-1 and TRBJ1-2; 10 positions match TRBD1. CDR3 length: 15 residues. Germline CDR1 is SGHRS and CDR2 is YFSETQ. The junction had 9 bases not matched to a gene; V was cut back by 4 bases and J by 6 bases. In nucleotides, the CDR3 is TGCGCCAGCAGCCGTGGGACAGGGGTTTTTAATGGCTACACCTTC. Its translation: CASSRGTGVFNGYTF. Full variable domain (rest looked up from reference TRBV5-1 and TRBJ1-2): KAGVTQTPRYLIKTRGQQVTLSCSPISGHRSVSWYQQTPGQGLQFLFEYFSETQRNKGNFPGRFSGRQFSNSRSEMNVSTLELGDSALYLCASSRGTGVFNGYTFGSGTRLTVV.

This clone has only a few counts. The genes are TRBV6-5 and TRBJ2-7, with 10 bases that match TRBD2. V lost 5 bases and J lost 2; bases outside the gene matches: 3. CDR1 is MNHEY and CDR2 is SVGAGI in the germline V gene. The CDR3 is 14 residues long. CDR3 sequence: CASSRTSGPYEQYF. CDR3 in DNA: TGTGCCAGCAGTAGGACTAGCGGTCCCTACGAGCAGTACTTC.

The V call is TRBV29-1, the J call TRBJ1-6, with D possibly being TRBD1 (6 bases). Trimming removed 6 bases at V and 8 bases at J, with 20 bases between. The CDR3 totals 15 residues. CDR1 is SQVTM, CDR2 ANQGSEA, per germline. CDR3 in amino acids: CSVGPQQGRHSPLHF. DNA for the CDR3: TGCAGCGTCGGCCCACAACAGGGAAGGCATTCACCCCTCCACTTT.

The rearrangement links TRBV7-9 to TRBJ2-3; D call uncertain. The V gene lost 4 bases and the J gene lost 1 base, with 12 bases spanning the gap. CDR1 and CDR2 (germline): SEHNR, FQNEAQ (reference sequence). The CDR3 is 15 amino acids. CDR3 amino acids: CASSSMSRGTDTQYF. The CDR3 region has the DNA TGTGCCAGCAGCTCCATGAGTCGGGGCACAGATACGCAGTATTTT. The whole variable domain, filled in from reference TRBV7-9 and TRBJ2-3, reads DTGVSQNPRHKITKRGQNVTFRCDPISEHNRLYWYRQTLGQGPEFLTYFQNEAQLEKSRLLSDRFSAERPKGSFSTLEIQRTEQGDSAMYLCASSSMSRGTDTQYFGPGTRLTVL.

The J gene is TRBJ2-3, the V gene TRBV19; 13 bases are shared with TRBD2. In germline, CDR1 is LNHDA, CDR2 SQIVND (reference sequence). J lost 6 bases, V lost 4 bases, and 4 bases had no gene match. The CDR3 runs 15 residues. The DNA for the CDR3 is TGTGCCAGTAGTACTACTAGCGGGGGGGTTGATACGCAGTATTTT. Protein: CASSTTSGGVDTQYF.

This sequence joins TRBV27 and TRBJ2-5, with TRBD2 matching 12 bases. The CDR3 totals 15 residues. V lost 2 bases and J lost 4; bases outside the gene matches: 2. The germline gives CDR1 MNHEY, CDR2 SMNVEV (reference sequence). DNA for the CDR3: TGTGCCAGCAGTTTACTAGCGGGGGGGCGAGAGACCCAGTACTTC. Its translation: CASSLLAGGRETQYF.

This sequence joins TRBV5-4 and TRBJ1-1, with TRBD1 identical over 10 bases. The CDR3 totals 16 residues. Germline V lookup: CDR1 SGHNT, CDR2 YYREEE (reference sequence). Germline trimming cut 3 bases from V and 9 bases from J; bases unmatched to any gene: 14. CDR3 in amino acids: CASSSRQGASWGQAFF. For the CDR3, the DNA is TGTGCCAGCAGCTCGAGACAGGGGGCCAGTTGGGGGCAAGCTTTCTTT.

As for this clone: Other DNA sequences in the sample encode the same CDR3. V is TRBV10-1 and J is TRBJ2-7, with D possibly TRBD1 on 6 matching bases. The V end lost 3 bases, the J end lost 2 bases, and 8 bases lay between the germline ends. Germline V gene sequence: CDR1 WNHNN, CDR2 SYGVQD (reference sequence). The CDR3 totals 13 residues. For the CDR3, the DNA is TGCGCCAGCAGTGAAGGGGGAGCCTACGAGCAGTACTTC. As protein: CASSEGGAYEQYF.

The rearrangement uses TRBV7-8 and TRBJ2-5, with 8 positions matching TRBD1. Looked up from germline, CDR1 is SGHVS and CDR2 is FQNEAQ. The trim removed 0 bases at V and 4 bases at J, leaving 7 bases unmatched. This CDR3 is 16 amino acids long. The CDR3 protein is CASSLAGTGTGETQYF. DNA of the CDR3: TGTGCCAGCAGCTTAGCCGGGACAGGTACCGGAGAGACCCAGTACTTC.

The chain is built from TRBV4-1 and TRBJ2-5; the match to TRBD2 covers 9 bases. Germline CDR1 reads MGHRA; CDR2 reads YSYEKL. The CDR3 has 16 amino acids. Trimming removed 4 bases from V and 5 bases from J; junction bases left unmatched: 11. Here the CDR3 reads CASSPRALAGSETQYF. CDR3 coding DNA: TGCGCCAGCAGCCCAAGGGCCCTAGCGGGGTCGGAGACCCAGTACTTC.

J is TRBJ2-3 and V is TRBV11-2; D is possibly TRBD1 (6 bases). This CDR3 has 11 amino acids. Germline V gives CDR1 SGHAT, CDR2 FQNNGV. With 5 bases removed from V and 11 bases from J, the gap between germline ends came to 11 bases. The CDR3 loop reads CASSREGVQYF. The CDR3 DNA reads TGTGCCAGCAGCCGCGAGGGGGTGCAGTATTTT.

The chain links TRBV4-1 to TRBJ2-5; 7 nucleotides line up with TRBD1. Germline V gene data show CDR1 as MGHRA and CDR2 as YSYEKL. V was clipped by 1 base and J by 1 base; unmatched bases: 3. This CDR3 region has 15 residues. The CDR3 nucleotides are TGCGCCAGCAGCCAAGTTACAGGGGCCCAAGAGACCCAGTACTTC. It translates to CASSQVTGAQETQYF.

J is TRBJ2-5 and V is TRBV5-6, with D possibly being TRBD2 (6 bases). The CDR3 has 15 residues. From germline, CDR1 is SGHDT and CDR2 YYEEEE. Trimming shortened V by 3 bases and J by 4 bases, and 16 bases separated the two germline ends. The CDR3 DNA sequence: TGTGCCAGCAGCTCCGCACTAGCTTCAGGAGAGACCCAGTACTTC. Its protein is CASSSALASGETQYF.

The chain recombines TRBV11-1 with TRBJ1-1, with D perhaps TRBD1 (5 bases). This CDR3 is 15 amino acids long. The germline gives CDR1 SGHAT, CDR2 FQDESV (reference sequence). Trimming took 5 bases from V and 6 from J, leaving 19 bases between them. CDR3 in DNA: TGTGCCAGCAGCCGGGGGGACGGGGAGCCAGCTGAAGCTTTCTTT. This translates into CASSRGDGEPAEAFF.

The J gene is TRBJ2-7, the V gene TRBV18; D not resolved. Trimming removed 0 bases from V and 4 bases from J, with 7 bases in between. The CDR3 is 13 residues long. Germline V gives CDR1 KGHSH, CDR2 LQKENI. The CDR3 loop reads CASSPPSLYEQYF. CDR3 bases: TGTGCCAGCTCACCACCGTCCCTTTACGAGCAGTACTTC.